The 24 T cell receptor beta chains given below trace back to one sample, sequenced in a study of cytomegalovirus exposure and HLA in healthy donors. The study ran its PCR with 60 Vbeta and 13 Jbeta primers. Clones were sequenced by immunoSEQ multiplex PCR, and TCRdb holds only the in-frame ones, with some missing. The data hold around 130,000 clones, with roughly 83% observed a single time. Sequencing was done on a sample of PBMCs. These receptors all stem from a girl aged 2-10 years in good health and CMV-seronegative.

The chain recombines TRBV30 with TRBJ2-7; 8 bases line up with TRBD2. The CDR3 totals 14 residues. Germline trimming cut 2 bases from V and 0 bases from J; bases unmatched to any gene: 3. Germline V gives CDR1 GTSNPN, CDR2 SVGIG (reference sequence). The CDR3 protein is CAWSSGGSSYEQYF. In DNA, the CDR3 is TGTGCCTGGAGTAGCGGGGGAAGCTCCTACGAGCAGTACTTC.

This chain uses TRBV9 with TRBJ2-3; a weak D match, TRBD1 (5 bases). CDR3 length: 16 amino acids. Trimming took off 0 bases at V and 4 bases at J, with 15 bases between the two ends. Germline values: CDR1 SGDLS, CDR2 YYNGEE. The CDR3 spells CASSVGGQRSADTQYF. The DNA of the CDR3 is TGTGCCAGCAGCGTAGGGGGCCAACGGAGCGCAGATACGCAGTATTTT.

This clone was observed a handful of times. V is TRBV5-6 and J is TRBJ1-3; TRBD1 might be the D (6 bases). Per the germline V gene, CDR1 is SGHDT and CDR2 is YYEEEE. V shed 4 bases and J shed 4 bases, with 12 bases lying between them. This CDR3 has 14 amino acids. CDR3 nucleotides: TGTGCCAGCAGCGCCCGGGGGGCCGGAAACACCATATATTTT. This translates into CASSARGAGNTIYF.

The chain links TRBV6-5 to TRBJ1-1, with 9 positions matching TRBD1. CDR1 MNHEY and CDR2 SVGAGI come from the germline V gene. The CDR3 totals 15 residues. V shed 4 bases, J shed 4 bases, and the junction held 7 bases outside the gene matches. The CDR3 nucleotides read TGTGCCAGCAGTTCTACAGGGGGCGGTCTCACTGAAGCTTTCTTT. Translating it yields CASSSTGGGLTEAFF.

V and J are TRBV7-9 and TRBJ2-1, with a possible D match to TRBD2 (6 bases). The V gene's germline CDR1 is SEHNR and CDR2 FQNEAQ (reference sequence). Between the trimmed V and J ends, which lost 1 base and 9 bases, there was a span of 19 bases. CDR3 length equals 16 residues. CDR3 nucleotides: TGTGCCAGCAGCTTAGTCGTTGGGACTGTGAGGGCTGAGCAGTTCTTC. Translation: CASSLVVGTVRAEQFF.

The gene calls are TRBV27 and TRBJ1-1, with a possible D match to TRBD1 (6 bases). This CDR3 is 14 amino acids long. Trimming removed 6 bases from V and 2 bases from J, with 13 bases in between. The germline V gene encodes CDR1 MNHEY and CDR2 SMNVEV (reference sequence). The DNA for the CDR3 is TGTGCCAGCAGACCCGGACAGAGAAACACTGAAGCTTTCTTT. Residues: CASRPGQRNTEAFF.

This clone was seen only a few times. This CDR3 is CSVALAGGGDTQYF. The CDR3 nucleotides are TGCAGCGTCGCTCTAGCGGGAGGAGGAGATACGCAGTATTTT. This chain joins TRBV29-1 and TRBJ2-3; 11 bases match TRBD2. V shed 6 bases, J shed 5 bases, and the junction held 7 bases outside the gene matches. The CDR3 covers 14 residues. Looked up from germline, CDR1 is SQVTM and CDR2 is ANQGSEA.

The chain links TRBV6-6 to TRBJ2-5; possible D gene TRBD1, 6 bases. The V end lost 2 bases, the J end lost 1 base, and 8 bases lay between the germline ends. In germline, CDR1 is MNHNY, CDR2 SVGAGI (reference sequence). CDR3 length: 14 amino acids. The CDR3 DNA reads TGTGCCAGCAGTTACGGACAGAGCCAAGAGACCCAGTACTTC. Its protein product is CASSYGQSQETQYF.

The V call is TRBV28, the J call TRBJ1-3, with TRBD1 as a possible D gene (5 bases). The CDR3 extends over 15 amino acids. The germline V gene encodes CDR1 MDHEN and CDR2 SYDVKM. V lost 2 bases and J 2 bases, leaving 10 bases between the germline ends. The CDR3 DNA is TGTGCCAGCAGTTTAGGCGGGGGGACTGGAAACACCATATATTTT. It specifies CASSLGGGTGNTIYF.

The chain carries TRBV19 and TRBJ1-2, with TRBD1 matching over 8 bases. Trimming cost V 1 base and J 5 bases; bases outside gene matches: 3. Germline-derived CDR1 and CDR2 are LNHDA and SQIVND (reference sequence). The CDR3 has 14 amino acids. The CDR3 coding sequence is TGTGCCAGTAGTATAGCAGGGGGCGGATATGGCTACACCTTC. This gives the protein CASSIAGGGYGYTF.

Notes on this clone: The same CDR3 also results from other DNA sequences found in this sample. The chain joins TRBV2 to TRBJ1-5; possibly TRBD1 for D (6 bases). The germline V and J ends were trimmed by 1 base and 2 bases, with 6 bases remaining between them. There are 14 residues in the CDR3. CDR1 is SNHLY, CDR2 FYNNEI, per germline. The CDR3 nucleotides read TGTGCCAGCAGTGAAGGGACAGGCAATCAGCCCCAGCATTTT. As protein: CASSEGTGNQPQHF.

The genes are TRBV27 and TRBJ1-5; a possible D gene is TRBD1 (5 bases). V gave up 3 bases and J gave up 2 bases, with 8 bases separating them. From germline, CDR1 is MNHEY and CDR2 SMNVEV (reference sequence). This CDR3 comprises 14 residues. CDR3 region: CASSLAQGNQPQHF. In DNA, the CDR3 is TGTGCCAGCAGTTTGGCACAGGGCAATCAGCCCCAGCATTTT.

The rearrangement uses TRBV18 and TRBJ2-7; the D is unclear. The CDR3 consists of 13 residues. The V end was cut by 5 bases, the J end by 2 bases, with 10 bases between. Germline V gives CDR1 KGHSH, CDR2 LQKENI. CDR3 protein: CASSYPLTYEQYF. The CDR3 DNA reads TGTGCCAGCTCATACCCCCTAACCTACGAGCAGTACTTC.

The chain uses TRBV2 and TRBJ2-2, with D perhaps matching TRBD1 (6 bases). This CDR3 contains 16 residues. Trimming left V 5 bases short and J 5 bases short, with 18 bases between. CDR1 is SNHLY, CDR2 FYNNEI, per germline. The CDR3 spells CASSLRTEGVTGELFF. The CDR3 DNA reads TGTGCCAGCAGTCTTAGGACAGAAGGGGTTACCGGGGAGCTGTTTTTT. The entire variable domain, with the rest obtained from reference TRBV2 and TRBJ2-2, is as follows: EPEVTQTPSHQVTQMGQEVILRCVPISNHLYFYWYRQILGQKVEFLVSFYNNEISEKSEIFDDQFSVERPDGSNFTLKIRSTKLEDSAMYFCASSLRTEGVTGELFFGEGSRLTVL.

The rearrangement links TRBV7-8 to TRBJ2-1; 8 bases are a match to TRBD2. CDR1 and CDR2 (germline): SGHVS, FQNEAQ. The CDR3 has 16 residues. Losses at the gene ends were 5 bases for V and 5 bases for J; bases not matched to a gene: 11. The CDR3 nucleotides are TGTGCCAGCAGCAGACCCCCGGGACTAGTCAACAATGAGCAGTTCTTC. This translates into CASSRPPGLVNNEQFF.

This rearrangement joins TRBV7-9 to TRBJ2-5; possible D gene TRBD1, 5 bases. V was pared by 3 bases and J by 2 bases, with 13 bases between. The length of the CDR3 is 15 residues. Germline assignment: CDR1 SEHNR and CDR2 FQNEAQ (reference sequence). CDR3 sequence: CASSFAPAGQETQYF. The CDR3, as DNA: TGTGCCAGCAGCTTTGCGCCTGCAGGGCAAGAGACCCAGTACTTC.

The chain joins TRBV7-2 to TRBJ1-4, with D perhaps TRBD1 (5 bases). V shed 2 bases and J shed 3 bases, with 10 bases lying between them. The CDR3 totals 15 residues. Germline assignment: CDR1 SGHTA and CDR2 FQGNSA. CDR3 coding DNA: TGTGCCAGCAGCTTATCCGGGGGATCTAATGAAAAACTGTTTTTT. It codes for CASSLSGGSNEKLFF.

This chain joins TRBV10-3 and TRBJ2-1, with TRBD1 as a possible D gene (6 bases). Germline CDR1 and CDR2: ENHRY and SYGVKD. The CDR3 spans 13 residues. Deletions cut 11 bases from V and 7 bases from J, with 18 bases between. The CDR3 region has the DNA TGTGCCTCCCACAGGGATTTGGGAAATGAGCAGTTCTTC. It yields the protein CASHRDLGNEQFF.

The rearrangement uses TRBV5-1 and TRBJ2-2, with no clear D. The CDR3 has 13 amino acids. Trimming pared 0 bases from V and 8 bases from J, leaving 8 bases between. Germline CDR1 SGHRS, CDR2 YFSETQ. CDR3 loop: CASSLGWAGELFF. In DNA form, the CDR3 reads TGCGCCAGCAGCTTGGGCTGGGCTGGGGAGCTGTTTTTT.

The chain has TRBV4-1 and TRBJ1-1; 9 bases match TRBD1. The CDR3 loop spans 15 amino acids. Germline-derived CDR1 and CDR2 are MGHRA and YSYEKL. After removal of 7 bases from V and 2 bases from J, the junction contained 8 bases not matched to a gene. CDR3: CASTQQGAGNTEAFF. Written as DNA, the CDR3 is TGCGCCAGCACACAACAGGGGGCAGGAAACACTGAAGCTTTCTTT.

The V and J genes are TRBV9 and TRBJ1-5, with D possibly matching TRBD1 (6 bases). CDR3 size: 13 residues. Trimming left V 3 bases short and J 2 bases short, with 6 bases between. Germline values: CDR1 SGDLS, CDR2 YYNGEE. The CDR3 nucleotides read TGTGCCAGCAGCGGGACAGGCAATCAGCCCCAGCATTTT. Its protein is CASSGTGNQPQHF. Drawing the rest from reference TRBV9 and TRBJ1-5, the complete variable domain is DSGVTQTPKHLITATGQRVTLRCSPRSGDLSVYWYQQSLDQGLQFLIQYYNGEERAKGNILERFSAQQFPDLHSELNLSSLELGDSALYFCASSGTGNQPQHFGDGTRLSIL.

The J gene is TRBJ2-1, the V gene TRBV7-6, with 10 positions matching TRBD2. CDR1 and CDR2 (germline): SGHVS, FNYEAQ. Trimming took 0 bases from V and 4 from J; bases not matched to a gene: 6. The CDR3 has 17 residues. The CDR3 sequence is CASSLAHRSGRYNEQFF. CDR3 nucleotides: TGTGCCAGCAGCTTAGCCCACCGTAGCGGGAGGTACAATGAGCAGTTCTTC.

The rearrangement joins TRBV19 to TRBJ2-7; D gene unclear. The CDR3 is 11 residues long. Trimming removed 5 bases from V and 3 bases from J, with 5 bases in between. Germline V gene sequence: CDR1 LNHDA, CDR2 SQIVND (reference sequence). CDR3 sequence: CASSPGYEQYF. DNA for the CDR3: TGTGCCAGTAGTCCAGGCTACGAGCAGTACTTC.

The V call is TRBV2, the J call TRBJ2-7, with TRBD2 matching over 16 bases. V trimming: 7 bases; J trimming: 6 bases; junction bases outside the gene matches: 15. The CDR3 is made up of 18 amino acids. CDR1 SNHLY and CDR2 FYNNEI come from the germline V gene. CDR3 region: CASTGGTSGGAKYSEQYF. The CDR3 coding sequence is TGTGCCAGCACCGGGGGGACTAGCGGGGGGGCGAAGTATAGCGAGCAGTACTTC.